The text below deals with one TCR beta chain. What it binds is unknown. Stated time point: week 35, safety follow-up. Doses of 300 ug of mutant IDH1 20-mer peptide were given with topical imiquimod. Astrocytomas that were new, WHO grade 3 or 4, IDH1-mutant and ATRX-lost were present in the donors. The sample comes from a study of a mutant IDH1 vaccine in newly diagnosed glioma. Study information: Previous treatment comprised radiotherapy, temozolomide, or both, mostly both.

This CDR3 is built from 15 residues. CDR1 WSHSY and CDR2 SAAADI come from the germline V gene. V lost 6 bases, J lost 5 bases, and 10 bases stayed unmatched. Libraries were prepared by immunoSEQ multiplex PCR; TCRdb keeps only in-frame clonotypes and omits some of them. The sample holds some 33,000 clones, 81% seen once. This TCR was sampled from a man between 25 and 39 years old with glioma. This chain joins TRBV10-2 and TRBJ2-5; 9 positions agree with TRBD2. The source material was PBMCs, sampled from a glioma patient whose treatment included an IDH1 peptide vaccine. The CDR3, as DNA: TGCGCCAGCAGGAACTCCGCGGGGGGGAGCGAGACCCAGTACTTC. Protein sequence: CASRNSAGGSETQYF.